The T cell receptor beta chain described here comes from a study of blood T cell repertoires in COVID-19. The germline gives CDR1 SEHNR, CDR2 FQNEAQ (reference sequence). V lost 4 bases and J lost 1; bases outside the gene matches: 4. This CDR3 is 16 amino acids long. TCRdb's copy holds only in-frame clones and misses some; the assay was immunoSEQ multiplex PCR. The sample holds tens of thousands of clones, approximately 80% seen once. This TCR was recovered from a woman aged 60-75 years with acute or convalescent COVID-19. This chain joins TRBV7-9 and TRBJ2-5; 12 bases are shared with TRBD2. The sample consisted of peripheral blood. The CDR3 protein is CASSSTSGGPQETQYF. CDR3 nucleotides: TGTGCCAGCAGCTCAACTAGCGGGGGGCCCCAAGAGACCCAGTACTTC.